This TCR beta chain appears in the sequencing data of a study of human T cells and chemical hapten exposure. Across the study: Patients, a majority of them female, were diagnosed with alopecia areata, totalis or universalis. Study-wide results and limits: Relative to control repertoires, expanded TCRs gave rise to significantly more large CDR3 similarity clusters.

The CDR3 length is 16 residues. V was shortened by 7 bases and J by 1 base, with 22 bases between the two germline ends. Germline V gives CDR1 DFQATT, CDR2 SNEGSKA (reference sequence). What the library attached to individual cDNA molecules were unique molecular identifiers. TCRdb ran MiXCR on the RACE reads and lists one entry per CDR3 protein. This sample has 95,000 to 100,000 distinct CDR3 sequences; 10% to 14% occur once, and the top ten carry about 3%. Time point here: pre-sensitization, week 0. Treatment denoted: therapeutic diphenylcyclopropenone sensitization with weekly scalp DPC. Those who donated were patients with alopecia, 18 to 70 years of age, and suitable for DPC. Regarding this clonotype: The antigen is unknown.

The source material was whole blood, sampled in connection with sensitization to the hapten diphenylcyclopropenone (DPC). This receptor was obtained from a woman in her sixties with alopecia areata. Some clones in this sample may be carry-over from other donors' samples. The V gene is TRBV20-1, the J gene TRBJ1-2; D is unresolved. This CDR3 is CSVLLPGPRFNYGYTF. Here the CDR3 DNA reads TGCAGTGTTCTTCTTCCGGGTCCGAGGTTTAACTATGGCTACACCTTC.